These 27 T cell receptor beta chains were all obtained from the same sample, sequenced in a study of neoadjuvant anti-PD-1 for oral cavity cancer (dated by TCRdb to the early 2020s). Library method: the immunoSEQ multiplex PCR assay. TCRdb took over this immuneACCESS table, retaining in-frame rearrangements with V and J assigned. Such tables are incomplete; in checked studies, under half of the missing clones stem from an unresolved V gene, and the remainder is unexplained. The sample table lists around 37,000 clones, over 30% of them with a count of one. The ten largest clonotypes hold more than 15% of the sample. The sample's time point, from its label and the paper: after neoadjuvant nivolumab, at surgical resection. The sample consisted of tumor tissue, taken after nivolumab (anti-PD-1) treatment. The receptor set was obtained from a person between 35 and 79 years old with oral cavity squamous cell carcinoma.

The J gene is TRBJ1-5, the V gene TRBV30; D remains unclear. The CDR3 is 18 amino acids. Trimming took 2 bases from V and 3 from J, leaving 23 bases between them. Germline-derived CDR1 and CDR2 are GTSNPN and SVGIG (reference sequence). This chain's CDR3 is CAWSSGIREDLLNQPQHF. DNA for the CDR3: TGTGCCTGGAGTTCAGGAATAAGGGAAGATTTGCTCAATCAGCCCCAGCATTTT.

This clone has more than one count but fewer than ten. The chain has TRBV19 and TRBJ1-2, with D possibly matching TRBD1 (5 bases). CDR1 LNHDA and CDR2 SQIVND come from the germline V gene (reference sequence). The CDR3 sequence is 13 residues long. V was shortened by 7 bases and J by 4 bases, with 13 bases between the two germline ends. The CDR3 coding sequence is TGTGCCAGTATCCAGGGTTGGAGCTATGGCTACACCTTC. It is translated as CASIQGWSYGYTF.

This clone has just one count. The rearrangement joins TRBV19 to TRBJ2-5, with 7 bases fitting TRBD2. Per germline, CDR1 LNHDA and CDR2 SQIVND (reference sequence). This CDR3 has 16 residues. The V segment lost 6 bases and the J segment 1 base; nucleotides outside the gene matches: 11. The CDR3 sequence is CASSSKKLASQETQYF. The CDR3, as DNA: TGTGCCAGTAGCTCCAAGAAACTAGCGTCCCAAGAGACCCAGTACTTC. The full variable domain, its missing parts supplied by reference TRBV19 and TRBJ2-5, is DGGITQSPKYLFRKEGQNVTLSCEQNLNHDAMYWYRQDPGQGLRLIYYSQIVNDFQKGDIAEGYSVSREKKESFPLTVTSAQKNPTAFYLCASSSKKLASQETQYFGPGTRLLVL.

This clone was picked up a small number of times. This chain connects TRBV18 to TRBJ2-3; 9 bases fit TRBD2. The CDR3 length is 16 residues. V trimming: 3 bases; J trimming: 0 bases; junction bases outside the gene matches: 4. Germline CDR1 reads KGHSH; CDR2 reads LQKENI. The CDR3 DNA reads as TGTGCCAGCTCACCTCTGGCGGGAGGGAGCACAGATACGCAGTATTTT. Its protein product is CASSPLAGGSTDTQYF.

This clone occurred many times. Other DNA sequences in the same sample also yield this CDR3. The J gene is TRBJ1-5, the V gene TRBV19; D possibly corresponds to TRBD1 (5 bases). The CDR3 is 15 amino acids. V was trimmed by 1 base and J by 2 bases, leaving 9 bases between them. Germline V gene sequence: CDR1 LNHDA, CDR2 SQIVND (reference sequence). CDR3 residues: CASSIGRVGNQPQHF. In DNA form, the CDR3 reads TGTGCCAGTAGTATAGGCAGGGTTGGCAATCAGCCCCAGCATTTT.

The rearrangement joins TRBV28 to TRBJ1-5; D perhaps matches TRBD1 (5 bases). Germline CDR1 is MDHEN and CDR2 is SYDVKM. This CDR3 contains 14 residues. Trimming removed 6 bases from V and 1 base from J, with 10 bases in between. Written as DNA, the CDR3 is TGTGCCAGCAGGGGGGAGATAAGCAATCAGCCCCAGCATTTT. This codes for CASRGEISNQPQHF.

CDR3 DNA: TGTGCCAGCAGTGAGACGGGCCACGAGCAGTACTTC. Its protein product is CASSETGHEQYF. This chain connects TRBV6-1 to TRBJ2-7; no firm D call. The CDR3 has 12 amino acids. Trimming pared 3 bases from V and 5 bases from J, leaving 8 bases between. CDR1 and CDR2 (germline): MNHNS, SASEGT.

Of note for this clone: The sample has other DNA sequences that encode this CDR3 too. CDR3 in amino acids: CAWSLLGSEQYF. CDR3 nucleotide sequence: TGTGCCTGGAGTCTCCTGGGCTCCGAGCAGTACTTC. The chain has TRBV30 and TRBJ2-7; D is unresolved. Germline V gene lookup returns CDR1 GTSNPN and CDR2 SVGIG (reference sequence). V dropped 2 bases and J dropped 6 bases, with 11 bases sitting between them. This CDR3 has 12 residues.

This clone was seen more than once but under ten times. This rearrangement joins TRBV7-3 to TRBJ2-3; D is perhaps TRBD1 or TRBD2 (5 bases each). CDR3 length: 13 residues. The V end lost 4 bases, the J end lost 2 bases, and 7 bases lay between the germline ends. The germline V gene has CDR1 SGHTA and CDR2 FQGTGA. The CDR3 DNA is TGTGCCAGCAGCTCGGGACCCACAGATACGCAGTATTTT. It encodes CASSSGPTDTQYF.

The genes are TRBV4-1 and TRBJ2-7; TRBD2 matches at 7 bases. Germline values: CDR1 MGHRA, CDR2 YSYEKL. This CDR3 is built from 16 residues. J was trimmed by 2 bases and V by 4 bases; bases with no gene match: 11. The CDR3 loop is CASSPQPAGAAYEQYF. In nucleotides, the CDR3 is TGCGCCAGCAGCCCCCAACCCGCGGGAGCCGCCTACGAGCAGTACTTC.

CDR3 in DNA: TGCGCCAGCAGCCCTGGGACTAGCGGCTGGGAGACCCAGTACTTC. This sequence encodes CASSPGTSGWETQYF. This chain connects TRBV5-1 to TRBJ2-5; 11 bases line up with TRBD2. With V trimmed by 4 bases and J by 5 bases, 7 bases remained unmatched. This CDR3 is 15 amino acids long. Germline values: CDR1 SGHRS, CDR2 YFSETQ. The variable domain in full, with the rest retrieved from reference TRBV5-1 and TRBJ2-5, is KAGVTQTPRYLIKTRGQQVTLSCSPISGHRSVSWYQQTPGQGLQFLFEYFSETQRNKGNFPGRFSGRQFSNSRSEMNVSTLELGDSALYLCASSPGTSGWETQYFGPGTRLLVL.

The CDR3 DNA follows: TGTGCCAGTAGTAACCCCTACAGGGTCGCCTCTCAGGGCTACACCTTC. Amino acid sequence: CASSNPYRVASQGYTF. The chain joins TRBV19 to TRBJ1-2; tentatively, D is TRBD1 (6 bases). V dropped 4 bases and J dropped 8 bases, with 23 bases sitting between them. The CDR3 spans 16 residues. Germline V gives CDR1 LNHDA, CDR2 SQIVND (reference sequence).

The V and J genes are TRBV5-1 and TRBJ2-7; D gene uncertain. The CDR3 consists of 12 residues. Germline values: CDR1 SGHRS, CDR2 YFSETQ. Trimming cost V 7 bases and J 4 bases, with 12 bases left between them. CDR3 in amino acids: CASGRWGYEQYF. The CDR3 coding sequence is TGCGCCAGCGGGCGTTGGGGTTACGAGCAGTACTTC.

The rearrangement links TRBV5-1 to TRBJ1-4; D may be TRBD1 (6 bases). Trimming removed 5 bases at V and 8 bases at J, with 16 bases between. The CDR3 has 14 residues. Germline V gene lookup returns CDR1 SGHRS and CDR2 YFSETQ. CDR3 amino acids: CASRVGTRSEKLFF. The DNA for the CDR3 is TGCGCCAGCAGGGTCGGGACACGTAGCGAAAAACTGTTTTTT.

This clone was picked up a small number of times. V gene TRBV30 combines with J gene TRBJ1-4; D is perhaps TRBD1 (5 bases). The V end was cut by 2 bases, the J end by 5 bases, with 18 bases between. CDR3 length: 16 amino acids. Germline V gives CDR1 GTSNPN, CDR2 SVGIG (reference sequence). This chain's CDR3 is CAWSSGFEGLNEKLFF. The CDR3 nucleotides are TGTGCCTGGAGTTCGGGGTTTGAGGGGTTGAATGAAAAACTGTTTTTT.

J is TRBJ2-1 and V is TRBV4-1; the match to TRBD2 covers 12 bases. Germline V gives CDR1 MGHRA, CDR2 YSYEKL. V lost 1 base and J lost 4; bases outside the gene matches: 5. The CDR3 covers 17 residues. The CDR3 here is CASSQVASGRVYNEQFF. DNA of the CDR3: TGCGCCAGCAGCCAAGTGGCTAGCGGGAGGGTTTACAATGAGCAGTTCTTC.

By proportion, this clone is medium-sized. V usage is TRBV4-2 and J usage is TRBJ1-1; the D is unclear. Trimming removed 1 base at V and 6 bases at J, with 12 bases between. The CDR3 totals 14 residues. Germline CDR1 LGHNA, CDR2 YNFKEQ. The DNA of the CDR3 is TGTGCCAGCAGCCAAGCCCATAGGGCAGCTGAAGCTTTCTTT. This gives the protein CASSQAHRAAEAFF.

The chain combines TRBV18 with TRBJ1-5; TRBD1 might be the D (5 bases). V lost 6 bases and J lost 8, with 17 bases in between. Germline V CDR1 and CDR2: KGHSH, LQKENI. The CDR3 is made up of 14 amino acids. CDR3 bases: TGTGCCAGCTCCCCGGGAACAGGAGTAGAGCCCCAGCATTTT. Its protein is CASSPGTGVEPQHF.

CDR3 in amino acids: CASSQAAVSGRYGYTF. For the CDR3, the DNA is TGTGCCAGCAGCCAAGCAGCTGTATCAGGGCGCTATGGCTACACCTTC. The chain links TRBV4-2 to TRBJ1-2; a possible D gene is TRBD1 (5 bases). Trimming stripped 1 base from V and 4 bases from J, with 16 bases between. The V gene's germline CDR1 is LGHNA and CDR2 YNFKEQ. This CDR3 comprises 16 residues.

There are a few counts of this clone. The rearrangement uses TRBV5-6 and TRBJ1-5; D remains unclear. The germline V and J ends were trimmed by 1 base and 9 bases, with 8 bases remaining between them. Germline-derived CDR1 and CDR2 are SGHDT and YYEEEE. This CDR3 is 12 amino acids long. The CDR3 spells CASSLLLGPQHF. CDR3 sequence (DNA): TGTGCCAGCAGCTTGCTCCTAGGGCCCCAGCATTTT. Looking up the rest from reference TRBV5-6 and TRBJ1-5 gives the full variable domain: DAGVTQSPTHLIKTRGQQVTLRCSPKSGHDTVSWYQQALGQGPQFIFQYYEEEERQRGNFPDRFSGHQFPNYSSELNVNALLLGDSALYLCASSLLLGPQHFGDGTRLSIL.

The chain employs TRBV7-2 and TRBJ1-5; a possible D gene is TRBD1 (5 bases). Germline CDR1 is SGHTA and CDR2 is FQGNSA. Between the trimmed V and J ends, which lost 4 bases and 4 bases, there was a span of 17 bases. The CDR3 has 16 residues. The CDR3 sequence: CASSSDPGTQNQPQHF. Written as DNA, the CDR3 is TGTGCCAGCAGCTCCGATCCTGGGACCCAAAATCAGCCCCAGCATTTT. Full variable domain (outside the CDR3, taken from reference TRBV7-2 and TRBJ1-5): GAGVSQSPSNKVTEKGKDVELRCDPISGHTALYWYRQSLGQGLEFLIYFQGNSAPDKSGLPSDRFSAERTGGSVSTLTIQRTQQEDSAVYLCASSSDPGTQNQPQHFGDGTRLSIL.

This clone occurred a few times. This chain links TRBV27 with TRBJ2-7; D is possibly TRBD1 or TRBD2 (5 bases each). With 5 bases removed from V and 1 base from J, the gap between germline ends came to 12 bases. In germline, CDR1 is MNHEY, CDR2 SMNVEV (reference sequence). The CDR3 runs to 14 residues. Written as DNA, the CDR3 is TGTGCCAGCAGTCTCGACGGGGCATCCTACGAGCAGTACTTC. Protein sequence: CASSLDGASYEQYF.

This clone was detected only a few times. This chain connects TRBV5-1 to TRBJ2-3, with a weak D call TRBD2 (5 bases). Germline-derived CDR1 and CDR2 are SGHRS and YFSETQ. The CDR3 has 16 amino acids. The ends were cut back, 4 bases at V and 5 bases at J, with 20 bases in the middle. CDR3 sequence: CASSTLAGLSVDTQYF. Here the CDR3 DNA reads TGCGCCAGCAGCACCCTAGCCGGCCTAAGTGTAGATACGCAGTATTTT.

This clone showed up just a few times. This chain uses TRBV28 with TRBJ2-3, with D maybe TRBD2 (5 bases). Per the germline V gene, CDR1 is MDHEN and CDR2 is SYDVKM. V lost 10 bases, J lost 4 bases, and 15 bases lay in between. The CDR3 runs to 13 residues. The CDR3 sequence: CATWTPVADTQYF. The CDR3 DNA reads TGTGCCACCTGGACTCCAGTGGCAGATACGCAGTATTTT.

The V and J genes are TRBV28 and TRBJ2-2, with a tentative D call TRBD2 (7 bases). Germline lookup yields CDR1 MDHEN and CDR2 SYDVKM. The CDR3 contains 19 residues. V was trimmed by 5 bases and J by 1 base, leaving 23 bases between them. The CDR3 DNA reads as TGTGCCAGCAGTCCCACCCTAGGGGGGGGACTTATGAACACCGGGGAGCTGTTTTTT. Translating gives CASSPTLGGGLMNTGELFF. Full variable domain (missing parts from reference TRBV28 and TRBJ2-2): DVKVTQSSRYLVKRTGEKVFLECVQDMDHENMFWYRQDPGLGLRLIYFSYDVKMKEKGDIPEGYSVSREKKERFSLILESASTNQTSMYLCASSPTLGGGLMNTGELFFGEGSRLTVL.

This clone was counted a few times. The rearrangement links TRBV5-1 to TRBJ1-1; 7 nucleotides line up with TRBD1. V shed 3 bases, J shed 8 bases, and the junction held 1 base outside the gene matches. Per germline, CDR1 SGHRS and CDR2 YFSETQ. CDR3 length equals 11 residues. CDR3 amino acids: CASSWGQEAFF. DNA of the CDR3: TGCGCCAGCAGCTGGGGACAGGAAGCTTTCTTT.

The CDR3 nucleotides read TGTGCCAGCAGCCAAGTTTCGTACGAGCAGTACTTC. Residues: CASSQVSYEQYF. The chain has TRBV14 and TRBJ2-7; D gene unclear. This CDR3 region has 12 residues. Trimming pared 1 base from V and 4 bases from J, leaving 5 bases between. CDR1 is SGHDN, CDR2 FVKESK, per germline.